This section outlines one T cell receptor (beta chain) sequence together with its context. Antigen unknown. Every participant with HIV received treatment in the United States. Researchers ran immunoSEQ v3.0 at survey level. The protocol was immunoSEQ multiplex PCR, while the TCRdb copy is restricted to in-frame clones and leaves out a portion. The table lists about 16,000 clones, about 80% of them singletons. CDR3 size: 14 residues. V lost 6 bases to trimming and J lost 5 bases, with 14 bases between them. Germline CDR1 and CDR2: MNHNS and SASEGT. This record comes from a study of long-term antiretroviral therapy in people with HIV. Findings and limits, study-wide: Increased diversity was seen after ART, yet it remained lower than in transplant donor controls.

The chain has TRBV6-1 and TRBJ2-1; D is tentatively TRBD1 or TRBD2 (5 bases each). This material consisted of unsorted PBMCs, taken 1.5 years before starting antiretroviral therapy. This TCR derives from a woman between 50 and 59 years old with HIV. Here the CDR3 reads CASRAILGDNEQFF. The CDR3 DNA is TGTGCCAGCAGGGCAATATTGGGGGACAATGAGCAGTTCTTC.